This T cell receptor (beta chain) was captured by sequencing in a study of cytomegalovirus exposure and HLA in healthy donors. The study's findings and limits: TRBV6-2, TRBV6-3 and other indistinguishable V segments were excluded. V- and J-gene trimming in TCR beta was tied to a missense DCLRE1C variant by an analysis performed later. A later analysis showed that HLA-associated TCR beta chains had undergone more clonal expansion than equally common others.

CDR3 length equals 13 residues. From germline, CDR1 is SNHLY and CDR2 FYNNEI. Trimming removed 10 bases from V and 0 bases from J, with 12 bases in between. With regard to this clone: Its target is not known.

The primer mix had 60 Vbeta and 13 Jbeta primers. The repertoire was sequenced with immunoSEQ multiplex PCR; TCRdb's copy has only in-frame clones and lacks some. Here the sample spans over 60,000 clones, around 76% being singletons. The rearrangement links TRBV2 to TRBJ2-5; D possibly corresponds to TRBD1 (5 bases). Material: PBMCs. The TCR sequence derives from a man between 18 and 35 years old in good health and CMV-seronegative. In nucleotides, the CDR3 is TGTGCCACCCAAGGGGTATACCAAGAGACCCAGTACTTC. Protein product: CATQGVYQETQYF.